The rows below give T cell receptor beta chains drawn from one sample of a study of neurological immune-mediated disorders. From the 5' RACE reads, TCRdb called clonotypes with MiXCR, one entry per CDR3 protein. The sample lists 65,000 to 90,000 distinct CDR3 sequences; 3% to 4% were seen once. The sequencing input was PBMCs. The origin of the receptors is a woman aged 50 to 65 with multiple sclerosis. Both conserved end residues are part of each CDR3. D genes are given only for firm matches. The size of a clone is reported for some rows only, either as once, few or many, or as a class for expanded clones.

clone size,V gene,D gene,J gene,CDR3 DNA,CDR3 protein
many,TRBV20-1,TRBD1,TRBJ1-1,TGCAGTGCTGGGGACAGGGGGGGAACTGAAGCTTTCTTT,CSAGDRGGTEAFF
many,TRBV27,TRBD2,TRBJ2-2,TGTGCCAGCAGTTTACTAGCGGGGGGGCCGGGCACCGGGGAGCTGTTTTTT,CASSLLAGGPGTGELFF
many,TRBV6-5,-,TRBJ2-1,TGTGCCAGCAGAAGACAGTCCCGGAGCGATGAGCAGTTCTTC,CASRRQSRSDEQFF
many,TRBV27,TRBD2,TRBJ2-2,TGTGCCAGCAGCCTCGGGGGGGTGCCCACCGGGGAGCTGTTTTTT,CASSLGGVPTGELFF
many,TRBV29-1,-,TRBJ2-3,TGCAGCGTGGAGGGCCCTTTCAGCACAGATACGCAGTATTTT,CSVEGPFSTDTQYF
many,TRBV7-7,-,TRBJ1-1,TGTGCTAGCAGCACCACAGCGAACACTGAAGCTTTCTTT,CASSTTANTEAFF
many,TRBV7-2,-,TRBJ2-5,TGTGCCAGCAGCTTAATCCTCGGGGTTTTCGGTGAGACCCAGTACTTC,CASSLILGVFGETQYF
many,TRBV3-1,TRBD2,TRBJ2-5,TGTGCCAGCAGCCCCTATTATTCGACTAGCGGGAAAGAGACCCAGTACTTC,CASSPYYSTSGKETQYF
many,TRBV4-2,TRBD2,TRBJ2-5,TGTGCCAGCAGCCAAGCGGGGGGTCAAGAGACCCAGTACTTC,CASSQAGGQETQYF
many,TRBV14,TRBD2,TRBJ2-4,TGTGCCAGCAGCCAAGCATCCGGGACTAGCGGGAGGAGATCCATTCAGTACTTC,CASSQASGTSGRRSIQYF
many,TRBV2,-,TRBJ2-7,TGTGCCAGCAGTGTGGCGGGCGAGCAGTACTTC,CASSVAGEQYF
many,TRBV20-1,TRBD2,TRBJ2-5,TGCAGTGCACGGACTAGCGGGAGCCGTGGGACCCAGTACTTC,CSARTSGSRGTQYF
many,TRBV15,TRBD1,TRBJ2-7,TGTGCCACCAGCAGAGATCGAGGGAGACAGGGGGCGTCCTACGAGCAGTACTTC,CATSRDRGRQGASYEQYF
many,TRBV12-3/TRBV12-4,TRBD2,TRBJ2-1,TGTGCCAGCAGTTTAGCGGGGGGTGTGGGAGGGAATGAGCAGTTCTTC,CASSLAGGVGGNEQFF
many,TRBV7-9,-,TRBJ2-5,TGTGCCAGCAGTCCAATGGACAGTAGAGAGACCCAGTACTTC,CASSPMDSRETQYF
few,TRBV5-8,TRBD1,TRBJ2-1,TGTGCCAGCAGCCCGGGGTGGGGGACAGGGGTTTACAATGAGCAGTTCTTC,CASSPGWGTGVYNEQFF
many,TRBV7-2,-,TRBJ2-2,TGTGCCAGCAGCTTCGGACAGAACACCGGGGAGCTGTTTTTT,CASSFGQNTGELFF
many,TRBV7-2,TRBD2,TRBJ2-1,TGTGCCAGCAGCTTAGGACTAGCGGTCTACAATGAGCAGTTCTTC,CASSLGLAVYNEQFF
many,TRBV5-1,-,TRBJ1-6,TGCGCCAGCAGCTTGGACAGGGCCAATTCACCCCTCCACTTT,CASSLDRANSPLHF
many,TRBV20-1,-,TRBJ2-4,TGCAGTGCTAGAGCAGGGGCCAAAAACATTCAGTACTTC,CSARAGAKNIQYF
many,TRBV6-1,-,TRBJ1-1,TGTGCCAGCAGTTACTACTTGAACACTGAAGCTTTCTTT,CASSYYLNTEAFF
many,TRBV7-6,-,TRBJ2-7,TGTGCCAGCAGCCCCGAGGTCGCCTACGAGCAGTACTTC,CASSPEVAYEQYF
many,TRBV27,TRBD2,TRBJ2-2,TGTGCCAGCAGTCCCCCCGGACTAGCGGGGTCCGGGGAGCTGTTTTTT,CASSPPGLAGSGELFF
many,TRBV5-5,TRBD1,TRBJ1-2,TGTGCCAGCACGTCCTCAGGGGGCGCTTACTATGGCTACACCTTC,CASTSSGGAYYGYTF
many,TRBV29-1,-,TRBJ2-1,TGCAGCGTTGGGGGTAGCCAGAGCTCCTACAATGAGCAGTTCTTC,CSVGGSQSSYNEQFF
many,TRBV20-1,-,TRBJ2-7,TGCAGTGCCGGTAAGACCGCGATTTCCCACGAGCAGTACTTC,CSAGKTAISHEQYF
many,TRBV14,-,TRBJ2-2,TGTGCCAGCAGCCAAGATCTGACTTCCCTTCCCGGGGAGCTGTTTTTT,CASSQDLTSLPGELFF
many,TRBV5-6,TRBD1,TRBJ2-7,TGTGCCAGCAGCACTCAGGGGGTTGACTACGAGCAGTACTTC,CASSTQGVDYEQYF
many,TRBV7-2,-,TRBJ2-1,TGTGCCAGCAGCTTCGTAGGGCCCTCTCGCAATGAGCAGTTCTTC,CASSFVGPSRNEQFF
many,TRBV29-1,-,TRBJ1-2,TGCAGCGCGGGGGGCCCAGGAGACTATGGCTACACCTTC,CSAGGPGDYGYTF
many,TRBV20-1,-,TRBJ2-1,TGCTCTCCTGGATCGGGGCAGTTGGGAAACAATGAGCAGTTCTTC,CSPGSGQLGNNEQFF
many,TRBV5-1,TRBD1,TRBJ2-1,TGCGCCAGCATGAAGACAGGGGGACCCAATGAGCAGTTCTTC,CASMKTGGPNEQFF
many,TRBV20-1,-,TRBJ1-2,TGCAGTGCTAGAATAAAAATCGGCTACACCTTC,CSARIKIGYTF
many,TRBV25-1,-,TRBJ2-7,TGTGCCAGCACCGGGAACTCCTACGAGCAGTACTTC,CASTGNSYEQYF
many,TRBV27,-,TRBJ2-3,TGTGCCAGCAGTTTCCGGTACTCTAGCACAGATACGCAGTATTTT,CASSFRYSSTDTQYF
medium-sized,TRBV28,TRBD1,TRBJ2-5,TGTGCCAGCAGGGGAAGGACAGGGGCGGGAGAGACCCAGTACTTC,CASRGRTGAGETQYF
-,TRBV16,-,TRBJ2-1,TGTGCCAGCAGCCAATCCCCGGACTTGCTTTACAATGAGCAGTTCTTC,CASSQSPDLLYNEQFF
many,TRBV7-9,TRBD1,TRBJ1-1,TGTGCCAGCAGCTCATCCGGCGGGACAGTTAACACTGAAGCTTTCTTT,CASSSSGGTVNTEAFF
many,TRBV9,-,TRBJ2-3,TGTGCCAGCAGCGTAGTGCGGGACAGCACAGATACGCAGTATTTT,CASSVVRDSTDTQYF
few,TRBV5-4,TRBD1,TRBJ2-1,TGTGCCAGCAGCAAAGCTCCGGGACAGGGGGAGAATGAGCAGTTCTTC,CASSKAPGQGENEQFF
many,TRBV5-1,-,TRBJ2-2,TGCGCCAGCAGCTTGACCCCCGGCCTCGGCGGGGAGCTGTTTTTT,CASSLTPGLGGELFF
many,TRBV6-6,TRBD1,TRBJ2-7,TGTGCCAGCACCCGGACAGGGGGGAACTACGAGCAGTACTTC,CASTRTGGNYEQYF